These T cell receptor beta chains were read from a single sample in a study of cytomegalovirus exposure and HLA in healthy donors. Profiling relied on immunoSEQ multiplex PCR, and the TCRdb table lists in-frame clones only, not all of them. The profile shows 100,000 to 150,000 clones, over 65% of them singletons. The material sequenced was PBMCs. These receptors were obtained from a man aged 25-45 years in good health and CMV-seropositive. The CDR3 runs from the conserved cysteine through the conserved F or W. The D gene is left open where the match is weak. Expanded clones get a size class; other rows say once, few or many, or leave the size out.

v_gene	j_gene	abundance	d_gene	len	CDR3nt	CDR3aa
TRBV5-6	TRBJ2-7	few	NA	15	TGTGCCAGCAGTTGGGGGGGCTCGGGCTCCTACGAGCAGTACTTC	CASSWGGSGSYEQYF
TRBV7-2	TRBJ1-5	NA	NA	13	TGTGCCAGCAGCATCAGGGCAAATCAGCCCCAGCATTTT	CASSIRANQPQHF
TRBV4-3	TRBJ2-3	NA	TRBD1	13	TGCGCCAGCAGGGGACAGGGCACAGATACGCAGTATTTT	CASRGQGTDTQYF
TRBV15	TRBJ2-3	few	TRBD2	16	TGTGCCACCAGCAGAGAGCGGGAGCCGCCCTCAGATACGCAGTATTTT	CATSREREPPSDTQYF
TRBV4-3	TRBJ1-1	NA	NA	15	TGCGCCAGCAGCCAAGATTGGACAGCGAACACTGAAGCTTTCTTT	CASSQDWTANTEAFF
TRBV27	TRBJ2-7	NA	TRBD1	14	TGTGCCAGCACCCTCGGGACAGGGCCCTACGAGCAGTACTTC	CASTLGTGPYEQYF
TRBV7-6	TRBJ2-2	NA	NA	14	TGTGCCAGCATGAGAGGGCCGAACACCGGGGAGCTGTTTTTT	CASMRGPNTGELFF
TRBV2	TRBJ1-2	few	NA	11	TGTGCCAGCAGTGGCAGGGTAGGCTACACCTTC	CASSGRVGYTF
TRBV18	TRBJ1-3	NA	NA	16	TGTGCCAGCTCACCACCCCTGGGCTTCTCTGGAAACACCATATATTTT	CASSPPLGFSGNTIYF
TRBV6-5	TRBJ2-2	NA	NA	14	TGTGCCAGCAGTTACTTTCAGAACACCGGGGAGCTGTTTTTT	CASSYFQNTGELFF